The present TCR beta chain was sequenced within a study of a mutant IDH1 vaccine in newly diagnosed glioma. The CDR3 consists of 16 residues. V shed 2 bases, J shed 0 bases, and the junction held 6 bases outside the gene matches. The V gene's germline CDR1 is SGHKS and CDR2 YYEKEE (reference sequence). The table lists this clone with a count of one. No antigen is known for it. Produced via immunoSEQ multiplex PCR; TCRdb's table is partial and in-frame only. The repertoire holds 40,000 to 50,000 clones, with about 75% as singletons. The time point denotes: week 23, last vaccination. The study gave 300 ug of mutant IDH1 20-mer peptide per vaccine dose, with topical imiquimod.

This chain joins TRBV5-5 and TRBJ2-3; 7 nucleotides agree with TRBD2. The TCR originated in a man over 45 with glioma. The specimen was PBMCs, collected from a glioma patient whose treatment included an IDH1 peptide vaccine. CDR3 residues: CASSLGLAASTDTQYF. DNA for the CDR3: TGTGCCAGCAGCTTAGGGCTAGCGGCTAGCACAGATACGCAGTATTTT.